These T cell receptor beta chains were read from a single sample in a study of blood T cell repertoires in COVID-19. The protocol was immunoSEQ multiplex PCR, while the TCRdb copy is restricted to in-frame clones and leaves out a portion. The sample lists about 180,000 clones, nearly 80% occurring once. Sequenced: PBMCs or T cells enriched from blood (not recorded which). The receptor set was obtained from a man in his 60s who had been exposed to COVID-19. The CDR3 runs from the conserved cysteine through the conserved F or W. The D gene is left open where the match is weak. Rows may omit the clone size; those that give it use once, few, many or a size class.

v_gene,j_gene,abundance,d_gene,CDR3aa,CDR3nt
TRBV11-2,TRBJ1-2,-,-,CASSLGGLGYGYTF,TGTGCCAGCAGCTTAGGGGGGCTAGGCTATGGCTACACCTTC
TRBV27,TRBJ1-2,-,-,CASMAGTRSGYTF,TGTGCCAGCATGGCGGGTACTCGTAGTGGCTACACCTTC
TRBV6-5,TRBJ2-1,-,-,CASSMQVSYNEQFF,TGTGCCAGCAGTATGCAGGTCTCCTACAATGAGCAGTTCTTC
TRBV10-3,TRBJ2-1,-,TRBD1,CAISDPGTGDNEQFF,TGTGCCATCAGTGACCCCGGGACAGGGGACAATGAGCAGTTCTTC
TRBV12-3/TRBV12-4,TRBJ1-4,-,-,CASTLAGEKLFF,TGTGCCAGCACACTAGCGGGGGAAAAACTGTTTTTT
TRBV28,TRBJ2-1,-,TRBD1,CASTSAGTADSYNEQFF,TGTGCCAGTACTTCTGCAGGGACAGCTGACTCCTACAATGAGCAGTTCTTC
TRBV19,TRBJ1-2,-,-,CASTQTPLNSYGYTF,TGTGCCAGTACTCAGACACCCCTGAACTCATATGGCTACACCTTC
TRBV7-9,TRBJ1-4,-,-,CASSLAGAGEKLFF,TGTGCCAGCAGCTTAGCGGGGGCAGGAGAAAAACTGTTTTTT
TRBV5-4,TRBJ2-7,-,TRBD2,CASSPGLAGVAHEQYF,TGTGCCAGCAGCCCGGGACTAGCGGGAGTCGCCCACGAGCAGTACTTC
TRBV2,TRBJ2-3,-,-,CASRETRKWSDTQYF,TGTGCCAGCAGGGAGACTAGAAAGTGGTCAGATACGCAGTATTTT
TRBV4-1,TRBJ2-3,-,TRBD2,CASSLTPRLAESTDTQYF,TGCGCCAGCAGCCTTACTCCTAGACTAGCGGAGAGCACAGATACGCAGTATTTT
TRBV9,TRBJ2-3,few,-,CASSGRDVRTDTQYF,TGTGCCAGCAGCGGCCGGGATGTTCGCACAGATACGCAGTATTTT
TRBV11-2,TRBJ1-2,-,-,CASSSQGSGRSTGYTF,TGTGCCAGCAGCTCCCAGGGCTCCGGGAGATCTACTGGCTACACCTTC
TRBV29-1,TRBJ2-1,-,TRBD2,CSVRSGNYNEQFF,TGCAGCGTTCGAAGCGGGAATTACAATGAGCAGTTCTTC
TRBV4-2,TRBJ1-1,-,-,CASSQGLDKGMNTEAFF,TGTGCCAGCAGCCAGGGACTGGACAAGGGGATGAACACTGAAGCTTTCTTT
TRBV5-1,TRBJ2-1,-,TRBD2,CASSAGPTSGRQQFF,TGCGCCAGCAGCGCCGGACCGACTAGCGGGAGGCAGCAGTTCTTC
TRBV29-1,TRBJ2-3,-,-,CSVEEGWRTSAGTQYF,TGCAGCGTTGAAGAGGGTTGGCGGACCTCCGCGGGTACGCAGTATTTT
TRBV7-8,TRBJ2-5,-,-,CASSLDRRREAQYF,TGTGCCAGCAGCTTAGACAGGAGAAGAGAGGCCCAGTACTTC
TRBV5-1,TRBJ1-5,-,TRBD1,CASSPGQGAGQPQHF,TGCGCCAGCAGCCCGGGACAGGGGGCAGGTCAGCCCCAGCATTTT
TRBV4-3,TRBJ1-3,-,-,CASSQVNAGPGNTIYF,TGCGCCAGCAGCCAAGTGAACGCAGGGCCTGGAAACACCATATATTTT
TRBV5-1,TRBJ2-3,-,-,CASSLDTGPDTQYF,TGCGCCAGCAGCTTGGATACAGGGCCAGATACGCAGTATTTT
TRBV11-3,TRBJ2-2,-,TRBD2,CASSRGLAAPGELFF,TGTGCCAGCAGCCGGGGACTAGCGGCCCCCGGGGAGCTGTTTTTT
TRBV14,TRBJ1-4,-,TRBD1,CASSPRQGTYEKLFF,TGTGCCAGCAGCCCCCGACAGGGAACTTATGAAAAACTGTTTTTT
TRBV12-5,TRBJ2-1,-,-,CASGLARDVGFF,TGTGCTAGTGGTTTGGCGCGGGATGTAGGGTTCTTC
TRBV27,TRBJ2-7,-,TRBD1,CASSATGISFSEQYF,TGTGCCAGCAGTGCGACAGGGATCTCTTTCAGCGAGCAGTACTTC
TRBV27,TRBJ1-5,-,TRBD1,CASSDGTGGNQPQHF,TGTGCCAGCAGTGATGGGACAGGGGGCAATCAGCCCCAGCATTTT
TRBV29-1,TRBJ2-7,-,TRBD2,CSVVADSGSGRYEQYF,TGCAGCGTTGTTGCCGATAGCGGGAGTGGTAGGTACGAGCAGTACTTC
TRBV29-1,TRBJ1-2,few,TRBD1,CSVDEFDPGQGNGYTF,TGCAGCGTTGATGAGTTCGACCCGGGACAGGGTAATGGCTACACCTTC
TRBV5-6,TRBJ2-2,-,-,CASSLSGADGELFF,TGTGCCAGCAGCTTGTCAGGGGCGGACGGGGAGCTGTTTTTT